This entry concerns a single TCR beta chain. Its specificity is not known. Trimming removed 4 bases at V and 5 bases at J, with 15 bases between. The CDR3 length is 14 residues. The germline gives CDR1 SGDLS, CDR2 YYNGEE. The data were produced by immunoSEQ multiplex PCR, yet TCRdb's version contains in-frame clones alone and is incomplete. Here the sample spans tens of thousands of clones, 70% to 90% being singletons. The data are from a study of T cells in narcolepsy. The study's findings and limits: Comparing one patient's CSF and blood CD4+ clonotypes highlighted HCRT- and TRIB2-specific autoreactive clonotypes.

Input material: CD45RA- memory CD4+ T cells from PBMCs. This receptor was identified in a human donor with narcolepsy. The rearrangement uses TRBV9 and TRBJ2-5; tentatively, D is TRBD2 (6 bases). The DNA of the CDR3 is TGTGCCAGCAGCCCAAGGGGAGGACCGGAGACCCAGTACTTC. Translating gives CASSPRGGPETQYF.